The sequence of this T cell receptor (beta chain) was determined in a study of siplizumab effects on memory and regulatory T cells (dated by TCRdb to between 2017 and 2020). Regarding the study in general: The study examined how the anti-CD2 antibody siplizumab affects alloreactive T-cell subsets in allogeneic mixed lymphocyte reactions built from human PBMCs.

In a few donor pairs, further sequencing was done on unstimulated CD8+ naive, CD4+ memory, CD8+ TEMRA, CD4+ naive and CD8+ effector memory subsets. Sorted unstimulated T cells and proliferating T cells recovered from mixed lymphocyte reactions were subjected to TCRbeta CDR3 sequencing. Fresh whole blood from around 11 HLA-typed healthy donors was used to isolate PBMCs. The receptor library was made with the immunoSEQ multiplex PCR assay. Roughly 9.8 x 10^4 TCR templates per sample were assayed on the deep sequencing platform. Genomic DNA extracted from sorted T cells was used for TCRbeta CDR3 sequencing. In the source study's methods: The R programming language was used for clonal analysis of TCRbeta CDR3 data. Alloreactive CD4+ and CD8+ clones were defined by comparing unstimulated samples with post-reaction CFSE-low samples. By matching sequences to the repertoires of sorted unstimulated Treg and non-Treg cells, each alloreactive CD4+ clone was assigned a regulatory or non-regulatory origin. Not all clones reach the TCRdb copy of this immuneACCESS table, which keeps in-frame sequences only. Checked studies attribute under half of the gap to unresolved V genes and leave the rest unexplained. The DNA was the basis for D and trimming; V, J and clone size are from that table. The sample records tens of thousands of clones, roughly 96% of which are singletons. The ten largest make up 0.031% of the sample.

From V the trimming removes 5 bases and from J it removes 4 bases, while the gene matches leave 6 bases of the junction unaccounted for. The germline V gene specifies SGHNT as CDR1 and YENEEA as CDR2. The cysteine opens and the phenylalanine closes a CDR3 of 16 amino acids. The CDR3 DNA has 48 bases and is translated from base 1. Comments on this clone: Its antigen target is currently unknown. Base qualities are not recorded, but no much larger clone differs from it by a single base.

Broad study findings and their caveats: Greater diversity appeared to be present in unstimulated naive T cells than in memory T cells, and a substantial contribution to the alloresponse seemed to be made by naive cells. Among mappable alloreactive CD4+ clones, the Treg-derived fraction averaged approximately 69% with siplizumab versus around 25% in control reactions. Whether proliferating Tregs from siplizumab cultures were suppressive was not functionally confirmed. Siplizumab significantly reduced the cumulative frequency of alloreactive sequences traceable to unstimulated CD4+ memory T cells. About 80-96% of proliferating CD4+ or CD8+ clones could not be given a naive or memory phenotype. Because sequences at frequencies below about 10^-5 were poorly captured, only a minor fraction of alloreactive clones could be mapped back to unstimulated subsets.

This sequence uses TRBV11-3 and TRBJ2-2, with 11 bases aligning to TRBD1. The sequenced sample consisted of naive CD4+ T cells sorted from blood. The cell subset or site label here, explained by the study, means: unstimulated naive T cells. This clonotype originated in a human donor in good health. The DNA is as follows: TGTGCCAGCAGCCCTTGGACAGGGGGCGGCACCGGGGAGCTGTTTTTT. Translated, this is CASSPWTGGGTGELFF.